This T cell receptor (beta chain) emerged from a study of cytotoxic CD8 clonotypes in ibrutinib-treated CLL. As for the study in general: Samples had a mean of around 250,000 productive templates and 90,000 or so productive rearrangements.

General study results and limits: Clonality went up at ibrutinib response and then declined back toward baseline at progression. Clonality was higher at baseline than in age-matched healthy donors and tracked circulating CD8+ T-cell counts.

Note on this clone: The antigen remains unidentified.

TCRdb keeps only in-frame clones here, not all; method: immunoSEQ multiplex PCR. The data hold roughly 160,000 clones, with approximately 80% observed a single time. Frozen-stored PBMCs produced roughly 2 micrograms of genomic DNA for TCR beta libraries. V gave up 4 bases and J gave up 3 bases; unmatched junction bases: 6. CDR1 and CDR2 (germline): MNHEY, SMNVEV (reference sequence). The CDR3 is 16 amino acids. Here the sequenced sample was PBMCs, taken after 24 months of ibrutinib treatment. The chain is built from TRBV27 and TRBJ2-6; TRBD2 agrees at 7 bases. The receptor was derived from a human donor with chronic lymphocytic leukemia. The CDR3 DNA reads TGTGCCAGCAGTTCCGGACTAGGCGTTGGGGCCAACGTCCTGACTTTC. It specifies CASSSGLGVGANVLTF.